This TCR beta chain was identified during a study of CD8 T cells in ankylosing spondylitis. From the 5' RACE reads, TCRdb called clonotypes with MiXCR, one entry per CDR3 protein. The data show approximately 130,000 distinct CDR3 sequences, roughly 9% seen once. This clonotype was detected ten times or more. The V end lost 3 bases, the J end lost 0 bases, and 9 bases lay between the germline ends. CDR3 size: 15 residues. CDR1 and CDR2 from the germline V gene are SNHLY and FYNNEI. The rearrangement links TRBV2 to TRBJ2-1, with D unclear. The sequenced sample was blood, either unsorted or a sorted T cell fraction (not recorded which). This clonotype was sampled from a male donor with ankylosing spondylitis or in good health (not recorded which). CDR3 nucleotides: TGTGCCAGCAGTGATTCGCGACTCTCCTACAATGAGCAGTTCTTC. Residues: CASSDSRLSYNEQFF.